This T cell receptor beta chain was profiled in a study of blood T cell repertoires in COVID-19. Study-level background: Acute and convalescent COVID-19 samples came from the United States, Italy and Spain.

The authors' processing: Nucleated cell counts were estimated from reference gene primer amplification. Measured with immunoSEQ multiplex PCR; TCRdb has only the in-frame clones, and not every one. That table supplies the V and J calls and clone size; D and trimming were determined from the DNA. The sample contains approximately 70,000 clones, more than 85% of which appear only once. Germline CDR1 SGHTA, CDR2 FQGNSA. The junction had 5 bases not matched to a gene; V was cut back by 5 bases and J by 4 bases. This CDR3 is 16 amino acids long. This chain joins TRBV7-2 and TRBJ2-2; 12 bases align to TRBD2. Sequenced material: peripheral blood. The sequence derives from a man in his 70s with active COVID-19. CDR3 protein: CASSVTSGRGTGELFF. As DNA, the CDR3 is TGTGCCAGCAGCGTGACTAGCGGGAGAGGCACCGGGGAGCTGTTTTTT.